This T cell receptor beta chain was found in a study of beta chain features in type 1 diabetes. For the study at large: Summed over all samples, the examined sorted cells came to some 99 million.

This clone was counted between two and nine times. Its cognate antigen is unknown. The study's findings and limits: In all four CD4+ subsets, TCRB CDR3 length was significantly, moderately reduced in type 1 diabetes.

The CDR3 loop spans 13 amino acids. Germline trimming cut 8 bases from V and 5 bases from J; bases unmatched to any gene: 5. Germline V gene lookup returns CDR1 SGHVS and CDR2 FQNEAQ. Every bit of the isolated RNA underwent reverse transcription, so sequencing read expressed TCRB transcripts. Clones were read by immunoSEQ multiplex PCR, and TCRdb kept only the in-frame ones, dropping some. Of roughly 610,000 clones in the sample, around 16% were seen once. The J gene is TRBJ2-1, the V gene TRBV7-8; 8 bases agree with TRBD2. The sample consisted of naive CD4+ T cells from blood. The TCR sequence derives from a man between 18 and 35 years old in good health. The CDR3 DNA reads TGTGCCAGCGTTGGGACTAGAAACAATGAGCAGTTCTTC. Amino acid sequence: CASVGTRNNEQFF.